This T cell receptor beta chain was captured by sequencing in a study of Graves' ophthalmopathy and Graves' hyperthyroidism (dated by TCRdb to the late 2010s). Notes on the research overall: Peripheral blood was collected before any treatment was given, at the time of initial diagnosis. TCR beta repertoire signatures were used to distinguish Graves' ophthalmopathy from Graves' hyperthyroidism and to predict progression to ophthalmopathy. In total, 135 blood samples were TCR-sequenced: some 43 ophthalmopathy, about 75 hyperthyroidism and approximately 17 hyperthyroidism-to-ophthalmopathy patients. To explore V-J signatures that distinguish ophthalmopathy from hyperthyroidism, a discovery set of more than 90 patients was enrolled, made up of 40 to 45 with ophthalmopathy and roughly 55 with stable hyperthyroidism. An independent validation cohort was composed of approximately 19 hyperthyroidism patients and roughly 16 patients who later progressed from hyperthyroidism to ophthalmopathy. In roughly six hyperthyroidism patients, the T-cell repertoires found in thyroid tissue were compared with those found in blood. Following sample collection, hyperthyroidism patients were given methimazole at a starting dose of 30 mg daily, and ophthalmopathy patients were given high-dose intravenous methylprednisolone. The approximately 98 discovery patients were randomly divided into training and test sets at a 7:3 ratio.

The paper as a whole reports these results and caveats: In validation, the model predicted ophthalmopathy progression with 55% to 71% sensitivity and around 72% specificity; fewer than 15 predicted patients were CT-confirmed with GO in a median of approximately six months. No statistical method was used to set the sample size in advance, and the investigators knew which group each participant was assigned to. Most expanded thyroid clonotypes with a frequency above 0.001 also appeared in blood, which suggests that blood repertoires may reflect the immune response in the thyroid. The 13-signature model separated ophthalmopathy from stable hyperthyroidism with 85% to 90% sensitivity and just under 84% specificity in cross-validation, and 80%/75% in the test set.

For repertoire sequencing, TCR beta CDR3 regions were amplified from RNA transcripts. The first round of RT-PCR was done with HTBI primers and the Qiagen OneStep RT-PCR kit, and was followed by a second round of multiplex PCR, then size selection and purification. Libraries were sequenced on an Illumina HiSeq2000 using paired-end 100 bp reads. The paper's processing steps were these. SOAPnuke was used for read processing, and reads with adapters, uncalled bases, a mean Phred below 15, or no exact constant-primer or identifier match were discarded. COPE v1.2.5 was used to merge the high-quality paired reads. Each unique nucleotide sequence was defined as a clonotype, and clonotypes were aligned to IMGT TRB V, D and J references with MiTCR v1.1. Analysis was restricted to V-J combinations with a frequency above 0.0001, which covered roughly 99% of repertoires. For each V-J combination, a TCR clonal expansion and chaos score was defined as F50 clonal expansion divided by the chaos observed in the TCRdist matrix. Welch's t-statistics and random forest were used to reduce features to 13 V-J combinations, which were fed into a naive Bayes classifier. The Morisita-Horn index was used to measure how similar the thyroid and blood repertoires were. The public reads were reanalyzed by TCRdb: fastp trimming at Q25, MiXCR alignment, in-frame beta chains only. Identical CDR3 proteins give one entry, which carries the most common genes and DNA. The V and J calls reflect TCRdb's pipeline rather than the authors' work. In all, the sample holds over 500,000 distinct CDR3 sequences, and about a fifth of those were seen once. The ten biggest clones cover more than 5.5% of the sample.

Hyperthyroidism was considered stable if no progression to ophthalmopathy occurred within 18 months of follow-up. Hyperthyroidism patients were newly diagnosed, with disease duration under 2 months, and aged 18 to 65 years. Patients with other autoimmune diseases, uncontrolled infections, pregnancy or lactation were excluded. Clinical symptoms, serum thyroxine, TRAb, thyroid ultrasound and orbital computed tomography formed the basis of the diagnosis. Using Ficoll-Paque density gradient centrifugation, PBMCs were isolated from 9.5 to 10 ml of fresh peripheral blood. Total RNA was extracted with Trizol reagent and quality-checked on an Agilent 2100 Bioanalyzer. The cysteine opens and the phenylalanine closes a CDR3 of 12 amino acids. Only the CDR3 portion is preserved as DNA: 36 bases, with reading frame beginning at the first base. Trimmed from V: 6 bases; trimmed from J: 5 bases; junction bases lacking a gene match: 4. The germline V gene encodes CDR1 SQVTM and CDR2 ANQGSEA.

This clonotype has at least ten counts. Its antigen is unknown. One base away there is no much larger clone; base qualities are not given. Sequenced input: peripheral blood. This clonotype was sampled from a woman under 30 with stable Graves' hyperthyroidism. Some clones in this sample may be carry-over from other donors' samples. Donor details come from another sample of the same person, matched by shared clones. This sequence uses TRBV29-1 and TRBJ1-5; 7 junctional bases match TRBD1. Read as DNA, the sequence is TGCAGCGTGGGAGGGGGCGATCAGCCCCAGCATTTT. Protein translation: CSVGGGDQPQHF.